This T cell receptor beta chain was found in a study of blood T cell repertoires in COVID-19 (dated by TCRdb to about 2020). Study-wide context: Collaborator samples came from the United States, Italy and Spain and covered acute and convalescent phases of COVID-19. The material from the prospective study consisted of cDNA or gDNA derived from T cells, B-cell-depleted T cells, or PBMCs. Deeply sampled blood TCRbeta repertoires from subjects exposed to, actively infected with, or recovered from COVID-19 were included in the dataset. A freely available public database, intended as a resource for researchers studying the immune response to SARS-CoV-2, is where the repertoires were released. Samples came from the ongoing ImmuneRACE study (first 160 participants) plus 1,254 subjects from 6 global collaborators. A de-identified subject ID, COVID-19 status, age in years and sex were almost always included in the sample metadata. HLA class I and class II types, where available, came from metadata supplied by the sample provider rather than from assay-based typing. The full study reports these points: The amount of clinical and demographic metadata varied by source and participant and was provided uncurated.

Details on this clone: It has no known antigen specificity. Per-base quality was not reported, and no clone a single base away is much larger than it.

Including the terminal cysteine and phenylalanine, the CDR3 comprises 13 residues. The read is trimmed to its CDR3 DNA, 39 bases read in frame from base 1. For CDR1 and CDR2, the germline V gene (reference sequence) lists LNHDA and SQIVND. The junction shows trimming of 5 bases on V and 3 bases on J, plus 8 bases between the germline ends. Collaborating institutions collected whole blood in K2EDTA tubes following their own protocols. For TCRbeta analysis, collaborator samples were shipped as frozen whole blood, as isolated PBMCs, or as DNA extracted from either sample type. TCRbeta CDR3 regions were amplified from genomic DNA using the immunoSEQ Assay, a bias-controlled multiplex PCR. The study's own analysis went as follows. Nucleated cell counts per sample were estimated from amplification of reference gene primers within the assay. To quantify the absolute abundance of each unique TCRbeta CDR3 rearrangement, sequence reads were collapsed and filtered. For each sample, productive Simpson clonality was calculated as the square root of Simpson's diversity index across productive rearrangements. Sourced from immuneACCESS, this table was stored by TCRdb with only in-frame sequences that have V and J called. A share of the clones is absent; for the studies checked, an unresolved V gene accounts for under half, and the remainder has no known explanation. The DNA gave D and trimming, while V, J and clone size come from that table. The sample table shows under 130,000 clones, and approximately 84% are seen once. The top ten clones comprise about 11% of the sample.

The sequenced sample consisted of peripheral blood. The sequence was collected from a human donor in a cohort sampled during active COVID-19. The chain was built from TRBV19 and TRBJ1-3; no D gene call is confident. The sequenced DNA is TGTGCCAGTAGTCCCGCAGGTGGAAACACCATATATTTT. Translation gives CASSPAGGNTIYF.